Listed below are T cell receptor beta chains from one sample, sequenced in a study of radiation and T cells in renal cell carcinoma. TCRdb keeps only in-frame clones here, not all; method: immunoSEQ multiplex PCR. The data contain approximately 49,000 clones, 80% of them seen just once; the ten biggest clones take up about 30%. The specimen was blood, collected from a patient whose treatment included radiotherapy and nephrectomy. Every receptor here comes from a woman between 65 and 79 years old with renal cell carcinoma. The CDR3 runs from the conserved cysteine through the conserved F or W. The D gene is left open where the match is weak. Some rows have no size entry. The others give once, few or many, or a class for an expanded clone.

D | size | J | V | CDR3 | DNA
TRBD1 | NA | TRBJ1-5 | TRBV2 | CASSERTGGKPQHF | TGTGCCAGCAGTGAGAGGACAGGGGGCAAGCCCCAGCATTTT
NA | NA | TRBJ2-3 | TRBV5-4 | CASSSLAPQSDTQYF | TGTGCCAGCAGCTCTCTAGCGCCGCAATCAGATACGCAGTATTTT
TRBD2 | NA | TRBJ2-2 | TRBV11-2 | CASSLDLPLAGVTGELFF | TGTGCCAGCAGCTTAGATCTGCCACTAGCGGGAGTCACCGGGGAGCTGTTTTTT
TRBD2 | NA | TRBJ2-7 | TRBV9 | CASSASSGGATYEQYF | TGTGCCAGCAGCGCCTCTAGCGGGGGGGCCACCTACGAGCAGTACTTC
TRBD1 | NA | TRBJ1-1 | TRBV10-3 | CAILGTGNTEAFF | TGTGCCATCTTAGGGACAGGGAACACTGAAGCTTTCTTT
NA | NA | TRBJ1-4 | TRBV11-2 | CASSSATNEKLFF | TGTGCCAGCAGCTCTGCAACTAATGAAAAACTGTTTTTT
TRBD1 | NA | TRBJ1-2 | TRBV6-5 | CASSYSGTGHYGYTF | TGTGCCAGCAGTTACTCAGGGACAGGGCACTATGGCTACACCTTC
NA | many | TRBJ1-4 | TRBV7-9 | CASRATATGTNEKLFF | TGTGCCAGCAGGGCGACTGCAACGGGAACTAATGAAAAACTGTTTTTT
TRBD1 | NA | TRBJ1-1 | TRBV14 | CASKGANRAAFF | TGTGCCAGCAAGGGGGCCAATAGGGCAGCTTTCTTT
NA | NA | TRBJ2-2 | TRBV21-1 | CASSKGVASRIVTGELFF | TGTGCCAGCAGCAAAGGGGTGGCGAGCCGGATAGTCACCGGGGAGCTGTTTTTT
NA | NA | TRBJ2-2 | TRBV14 | CASSQVLPNTGELFF | TGTGCCAGCAGCCAAGTTCTGCCCAACACCGGGGAGCTGTTTTTT
NA | NA | TRBJ1-3 | TRBV4-3 | CASSPSLGRRNTIYF | TGCGCCAGCAGCCCCAGTTTGGGACGAAGAAACACCATATATTTT
TRBD2 | NA | TRBJ2-3 | TRBV5-6 | CASSPSGGTDTQYF | TGTGCCAGCAGCCCTAGCGGGGGCACAGATACGCAGTATTTT
TRBD1 | NA | TRBJ2-7 | TRBV10-3 | CAISPGQLNYEQYF | TGTGCCATCAGTCCGGGACAGCTTAACTACGAGCAGTACTTC
NA | few | TRBJ1-3 | TRBV5-1 | CASSLTSPRSGGNTIYF | TGCGCCAGCAGCTTGACCTCTCCGCGGTCTGGCGGAAACACCATATATTTT
TRBD1 | NA | TRBJ1-3 | TRBV6-6 | CASRMTGEGNTIYF | TGTGCCAGCAGGATGACAGGGGAAGGAAACACCATATATTTT
NA | NA | TRBJ1-5 | TRBV4-2 | CASSHASGGPQHF | TGTGCCAGCAGCCACGCCTCTGGAGGGCCCCAGCATTTT
NA | NA | TRBJ2-2 | TRBV7-9 | CASSHTSPAGELFF | TGTGCCAGCAGTCACACTTCACCGGCCGGGGAGCTGTTTTTT